Below are 25 T cell receptor beta chains sequenced from a single sample in a study of T cell repertoires in cytomegalovirus infection. One entry per CDR3 protein results from TCRdb running MiXCR on the reads. The sample has 450,000 to 600,000 distinct CDR3 sequences, more than 30% seen once. No antigen has been identified for these receptors. The source was cultured PBMCs, collected from culture after CMV antigen stimulation. These receptors were taken from a human donor in good health (CMV status not recorded). Some clones in this sample may be carry-over from other donors' samples.

There are many counts of this clonotype. The rearrangement uses TRBV7-8 and TRBJ2-5; TRBD2 aligns across 13 bases. Germline CDR1 reads SGHVS; CDR2 reads FQNEAQ. The CDR3 totals 18 residues. V dropped 4 bases and J dropped 1; count of bases not matched to a gene: 9. The CDR3 nucleotides are TGTGCCAGCAGCTCCAATCTCGGACTAGCGGGAGCCCAAGAGACCCAGTACTTC. Its protein is CASSSNLGLAGAQETQYF.

The chain joins TRBV7-8 to TRBJ1-3, with no clear D. Germline CDR1 SGHVS, CDR2 FQNEAQ. The CDR3 spans 17 residues. The germline V and J ends were trimmed by 2 bases and 0 bases, with 14 bases remaining between them. CDR3 amino acids: CASSLRTGKSSGNTIYF. The DNA of the CDR3 is TGTGCCAGCAGCTTACGGACCGGGAAGAGCTCTGGAAACACCATATATTTT.

V and J are TRBV25-1 and TRBJ1-1, with D hard to call. The CDR3 contains 12 residues. V lost 3 bases to trimming and J lost 4 bases, with 6 bases between them. Germline CDR1 reads MGHDK; CDR2 reads SYGVNS. The CDR3 DNA follows: TGTGCCAGCAGTGAGACCCTCACTGAAGCTTTCTTT. This codes for CASSETLTEAFF.

This clonotype has only one observation. V usage is TRBV28 and J usage is TRBJ2-4, with TRBD1 matching over 11 bases. This CDR3 is built from 19 residues. Germline loops: CDR1 MDHEN, CDR2 SYDVKM. J gave up 0 bases and V 3 bases, and 10 bases lay outside the gene matches. CDR3 sequence (DNA): TGTGCCAGCAGTTTCCCGTGGGACAGGGGGATTTTAGCCAAAAACATTCAGTACTTC. Translating it yields CASSFPWDRGILAKNIQYF.

V gene TRBV28 combines with J gene TRBJ2-3, with a weak D call TRBD2 (6 bases). The CDR3 consists of 14 residues. Germline V gene data show CDR1 as MDHEN and CDR2 as SYDVKM. V was cut by 6 bases and J by 9 bases, with 19 bases left in between. CDR3 DNA sequence: TGTGCCAGCAGACCGGGACTTATCCCAGCGACGCAGTATTTT. Its translation: CASRPGLIPATQYF.

The chain recombines TRBV9 with TRBJ2-3; weak D call: TRBD2 (7 bases). V lost 4 bases to trimming and J lost 7 bases, with 25 bases between them. The germline gives CDR1 SGDLS, CDR2 YYNGEE. The CDR3 runs to 17 residues. The CDR3: CASSPNLAEGDRNTQYF. The CDR3 nucleotides are TGTGCCAGCAGCCCCAACCTAGCGGAGGGGGATAGGAATACGCAGTATTTT.

The chain couples TRBV7-2 to TRBJ2-6; 10 bases agree with TRBD1. This CDR3 has 17 residues. Losses at the gene ends were 4 bases for V and 3 bases for J; bases not matched to a gene: 6. Germline V lookup: CDR1 SGHTA, CDR2 FQGNSA. CDR3 coding DNA: TGTGCCAGCAGCTCGACAGGGGGCGCAATTGGGGCCAACGTCCTGACTTTC. This gives the protein CASSSTGGAIGANVLTF.

To note about this clonotype: A much larger clone sits a single nucleotide away, making a read error possible. The V call is TRBV6-2 or TRBV6-3, the J call TRBJ2-2, with D maybe TRBD2 (6 bases). The CDR3 is 12 residues long. CDR1 is MNHEY and CDR2 is SVGEGT in the germline V gene. The CDR3 protein is CASSYPPGGLFF. The DNA of the CDR3 is TGTGCCAGCAGTTACCCTCCCGGGGGGCTGTTTTTT.

This rearrangement joins TRBV27 to TRBJ2-5; 7 nucleotides align to TRBD2. After removal of 6 bases from V and 1 base from J, the junction contained 11 bases not matched to a gene. Germline values: CDR1 MNHEY, CDR2 SMNVEV (reference sequence). The CDR3 runs to 16 residues. CDR3 DNA sequence: TGTGCCAGCAGGGGGAAGAGGGAGGGCGTCCAAGAGACCCAGTACTTC. This encodes CASRGKREGVQETQYF.

This clonotype was seen only once. This chain joins TRBV14 and TRBJ1-1; TRBD1 matches 8 bases. This CDR3 contains 13 residues. J gave up 10 bases and V 3 bases, and 7 bases lay outside the gene matches. The V gene's germline CDR1 is SGHDN and CDR2 FVKESK. For the CDR3, the DNA is TGTGCCAGCAGCCAGTCTTCAGGGGGCATAGCTTTCTTT. As protein: CASSQSSGGIAFF.

This clonotype was recorded a few times. The chain joins TRBV7-2 to TRBJ2-7; either TRBD1 or TRBD2 may fit D (5 bases each). The germline V and J ends were trimmed by 5 bases and 8 bases, with 16 bases remaining between them. The CDR3 runs 13 residues. In germline, CDR1 is SGHTA, CDR2 FQGNSA. CDR3 DNA sequence: TGTGCCAGCAGCCTAGTAAGTTGGGGGAAGCAGTACGTC. This gives the protein CASSLVSWGKQYV.

This clonotype has just a few counts. The rearrangement uses TRBV19 and TRBJ2-7, with 10 bases that match TRBD1. The CDR3 is 16 residues long. The ends lost 4 bases at V and 5 bases at J; junction bases unmatched: 11. Germline assignment: CDR1 LNHDA and CDR2 SQIVND (reference sequence). The chain's CDR3 is CASSTNTGTGVDEQYF. The CDR3 bases are TGTGCCAGTAGTACCAACACCGGGACAGGGGTCGACGAGCAGTACTTC.

This clonotype came up a few times. The chain's CDR3 is CASSALGAGEETQYF. The DNA of the CDR3 is TGTGCCAGCAGCGCCCTTGGCGCGGGAGAAGAGACCCAGTACTTC. This chain links TRBV7-2 with TRBJ2-5, with 7 bases identical to TRBD2. The V gene's germline CDR1 is SGHTA and CDR2 FQGNSA. V shed 5 bases, J shed 3 bases, and the junction held 9 bases outside the gene matches. The CDR3 covers 15 residues. The full variable domain, completed using reference TRBV7-2 and TRBJ2-5, is GAGVSQSPSNKVTEKGKDVELRCDPISGHTALYWYRQSLGQGLEFLIYFQGNSAPDKSGLPSDRFSAERTGGSVSTLTIQRTQQEDSAVYLCASSALGAGEETQYFGPGTRLLVL.

J is TRBJ2-3 and V is TRBV28; 8 bases map to TRBD2. The trim removed 3 bases at V and 14 bases at J, leaving 19 bases unmatched. Germline lookup yields CDR1 MDHEN and CDR2 SYDVKM. This CDR3 is 16 amino acids long. DNA of the CDR3: TGTGCCAGCAGTTTCTTCGGGGTAGCGGGACCCCCAAATCTGTATTTT. Amino acids: CASSFFGVAGPPNLYF.

This chain joins TRBV12-3 or TRBV12-4 and TRBJ2-7; D perhaps matches TRBD1 (5 bases). The length of the CDR3 is 13 residues. Trimming stripped 1 base from V and 2 bases from J, with 6 bases between. This CDR3 reads CASSLEGPYEQYF. As DNA, the CDR3 is TGTGCCAGCAGTTTAGAGGGGCCCTACGAGCAGTACTTC.

The genes are TRBV28 and TRBJ2-7, with D unclear. This CDR3 region has 12 residues. Germline values: CDR1 MDHEN, CDR2 SYDVKM. With 2 bases removed from V and 6 bases from J, the gap between germline ends came to 8 bases. The CDR3 is CASSLLTGEQYF. Here the CDR3 DNA reads TGTGCCAGCAGTTTACTCACGGGCGAGCAGTACTTC.

The chain links TRBV28 to TRBJ1-2; 8 positions match TRBD1. Germline trimming cut 7 bases from V and 4 bases from J; bases unmatched to any gene: 17. This CDR3 has 17 residues. Germline V lookup: CDR1 MDHEN, CDR2 SYDVKM. In nucleotides, the CDR3 is TGTGCCAGCACCGATTATTCCAGTCCAGACAGGGGCTATGGCTACACCTTC. Residues: CASTDYSSPDRGYGYTF.

This clonotype has a count of ten or more. The chain carries TRBV7-2 and TRBJ2-3; D call uncertain. CDR3 length: 13 residues. With 3 bases removed from V and 6 bases from J, the gap between germline ends came to 10 bases. Per germline, CDR1 SGHTA and CDR2 FQGNSA. In nucleotides, the CDR3 is TGTGCCAGCAGCTTTATCCAGGAGGATACGCAGTATTTT. It codes for CASSFIQEDTQYF.

The V gene is TRBV27, the J gene TRBJ2-1; 7 bases line up with TRBD2. The CDR3 length is 15 residues. Unmatched junction bases numbered 7, after V lost 4 bases and J lost 4 bases. CDR1 and CDR2 (germline): MNHEY, SMNVEV (reference sequence). The CDR3 protein is CASSSPASGYNEQFF. The CDR3 DNA sequence: TGTGCCAGCAGTTCCCCGGCTAGCGGATACAATGAGCAGTTCTTC.

The chain is built from TRBV12-3 or TRBV12-4 and TRBJ1-2; D ambiguous. CDR3 length: 13 residues. The V gene lost 3 bases and the J gene lost 2 bases, with 7 bases spanning the gap. The CDR3 sequence: CASSLFPNYGYTF. DNA of the CDR3: TGTGCCAGCAGTTTGTTCCCAAACTATGGCTACACCTTC.

The chain recombines TRBV10-3 with TRBJ2-3, with TRBD2 matching 7 bases. Germline V gene lookup returns CDR1 ENHRY and CDR2 SYGVKD. The CDR3 is made up of 15 amino acids. The trim removed 2 bases at V and 6 bases at J, leaving 8 bases unmatched. The CDR3 region is CAISERGLVADTQYF. Written as DNA, the CDR3 is TGTGCCATCAGTGAGCGAGGACTAGTGGCGGATACGCAGTATTTT.

This clonotype has a handful of counts. The chain employs TRBV3-1 and TRBJ1-6; D not certain. The ends were cut back, 0 bases at V and 13 bases at J, with 7 bases in the middle. The V gene's germline CDR1 is LGHDT and CDR2 YNNKEL (reference sequence). The CDR3 is 12 residues long. CDR3 nucleotide sequence: TGTGCCAGCAGCCAAGAAGGCGGTCCCCTCCACTTT. Protein product: CASSQEGGPLHF.

This chain uses TRBV19 with TRBJ2-1, with TRBD2 matching over 7 bases. The CDR3 consists of 13 residues. V lost 5 bases, J lost 5 bases, and 3 bases stayed unmatched. In germline, CDR1 is LNHDA, CDR2 SQIVND (reference sequence). The CDR3 bases are TGTGCCAGTAGTCGACTAGCCCACAATGAGCAGTTCTTC. Translating it yields CASSRLAHNEQFF.

The chain is built from TRBV5-1 and TRBJ1-2; weak D call: TRBD1 (6 bases). V dropped 4 bases and J dropped 3 bases, with 10 bases sitting between them. Germline V gives CDR1 SGHRS, CDR2 YFSETQ. The CDR3 totals 13 residues. The CDR3 region has the DNA TGCGCCAGCAGCAATTCAGGGGACTATGGCTACACCTTC. Its translation: CASSNSGDYGYTF.

The rearrangement joins TRBV18 to TRBJ2-3; 7 bases agree with TRBD1. Germline assignment: CDR1 KGHSH and CDR2 LQKENI. CDR3 size: 14 residues. Trimming removed 3 bases from V and 6 bases from J; junction bases left unmatched: 6. CDR3 in DNA: TGTGCCAGCTCACCGGAGACAGGGACCGATACGCAGTATTTT. Residues: CASSPETGTDTQYF.